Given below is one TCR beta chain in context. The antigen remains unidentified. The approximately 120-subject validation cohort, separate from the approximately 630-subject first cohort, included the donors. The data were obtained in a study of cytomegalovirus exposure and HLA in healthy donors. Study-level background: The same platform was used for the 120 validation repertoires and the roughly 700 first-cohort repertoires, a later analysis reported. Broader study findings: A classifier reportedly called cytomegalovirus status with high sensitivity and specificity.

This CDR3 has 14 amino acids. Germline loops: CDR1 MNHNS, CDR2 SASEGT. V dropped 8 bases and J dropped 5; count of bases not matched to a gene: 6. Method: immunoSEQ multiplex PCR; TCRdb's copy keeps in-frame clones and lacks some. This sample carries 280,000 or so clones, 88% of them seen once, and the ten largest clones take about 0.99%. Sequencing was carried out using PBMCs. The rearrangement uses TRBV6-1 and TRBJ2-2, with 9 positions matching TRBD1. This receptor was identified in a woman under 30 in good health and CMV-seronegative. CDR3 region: CASRAGTGTGELFF. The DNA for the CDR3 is TGTGCCAGCCGAGCCGGGACAGGGACCGGGGAGCTGTTTTTT.